Following are 28 T cell receptor beta chains from one sample sequenced in a study of early T cells in non-severe SARS-CoV-2 infection. MiXCR was run by TCRdb on the 5' RACE reads, yielding one entry per CDR3 protein. The profile covers 26,000 or so distinct CDR3 sequences, with approximately 5% appearing a single time and under 4.5% taken by the ten largest. Material: whole blood. The receptors stem from an adult who was a healthcare worker with PCR-confirmed SARS-CoV-2 infection or an uninfected control (not recorded which).

In its sample, this clonotype was seen many times. CDR3 DNA: TGTGCCAGCAGTCCAACGACAGAGTCCTACAATGAGCAGTTCTTC. Amino acids: CASSPTTESYNEQFF. The rearrangement joins TRBV6-5 to TRBJ2-1, with D perhaps TRBD1 (5 bases). V was trimmed by 5 bases and J by 1 base, leaving 12 bases between them. This CDR3 contains 15 residues. The germline V gene encodes CDR1 MNHEY and CDR2 SVGAGI.

The V gene is TRBV5-1, the J gene TRBJ2-2, with 8 bases that match TRBD2. The length of the CDR3 is 15 residues. Trimming cost V 7 bases and J 4 bases; bases outside gene matches: 9. Per the germline V gene, CDR1 is SGHRS and CDR2 is YFSETQ. CDR3 sequence reads: CASEAGGRGTGELFF. The CDR3 DNA reads as TGCGCCAGCGAGGCGGGAGGCCGCGGCACCGGGGAGCTGTTTTTT.

This clonotype came up many times. The rearrangement joins TRBV10-3 to TRBJ1-5; D may be TRBD1 (6 bases). In germline, CDR1 is ENHRY, CDR2 SYGVKD. Trimming pared 6 bases from V and 3 bases from J, leaving 12 bases between. The CDR3 runs 14 residues. This CDR3 is CAISNREPNQPQHF. DNA of the CDR3: TGTGCCATCAGCAACAGGGAACCCAATCAGCCCCAGCATTTT.

The chain carries TRBV20-1 and TRBJ2-3, with D maybe TRBD2 (5 bases). This CDR3 is 12 amino acids long. The germline V gene encodes CDR1 DFQATT and CDR2 SNEGSKA (reference sequence). CDR3 sequence (DNA): TGCAGCCTACGGGAACCTACAGATACGCAGTATTTT. This sequence encodes CSLREPTDTQYF.

V gene TRBV2 combines with J gene TRBJ2-3; D gene ambiguous. Germline assignment: CDR1 SNHLY and CDR2 FYNNEI. With 8 bases removed from V and 2 bases from J, the gap between germline ends came to 8 bases. The CDR3 is 12 amino acids. The CDR3 loop reads CASRWDTDTQYF. CDR3 sequence (DNA): TGTGCCAGCCGGTGGGACACAGATACGCAGTATTTT.

This clonotype was counted ten times or more. V and J are TRBV6-2 or TRBV6-3 and TRBJ1-5; 8 bases align to TRBD1. The CDR3 loop spans 14 amino acids. Germline CDR1 MNHEY, CDR2 SVGEGT. V trimming: 9 bases; J trimming: 3 bases; junction bases outside the gene matches: 7. The CDR3 sequence: CASSGTGPNQPQHF. The CDR3 nucleotides are TGTGCCAGTTCTGGGACAGGACCCAATCAGCCCCAGCATTTT.

This clonotype has a count of ten or more. V and J are TRBV3-1 and TRBJ1-1, with D hard to call. The CDR3 has 14 residues. Germline assignment: CDR1 LGHDT and CDR2 YNNKEL (reference sequence). Deletions cut 0 bases from V and 11 bases from J, with 16 bases between. CDR3: CASSQDAEGSSAFF. The CDR3 DNA follows: TGTGCCAGCAGCCAAGATGCCGAGGGCAGCTCCGCTTTCTTT.

The CDR3: CASVRVAGVTDTQYF. The CDR3 nucleotides read TGTGCCAGCGTTCGAGTCGCGGGGGTCACAGATACGCAGTATTTT. V and J are TRBV2 and TRBJ2-3; 7 nucleotides agree with TRBD2. Trimming took 8 bases from V and 2 from J; bases not matched to a gene: 10. Germline CDR1 and CDR2: SNHLY and FYNNEI. The CDR3 length is 15 residues.

In this sample, this clonotype turned up many times. This chain uses TRBV5-1 with TRBJ2-2; 8 bases map to TRBD1. With 4 bases clipped from V and 2 bases from J, the junction kept 10 bases outside the gene matches. Germline values: CDR1 SGHRS, CDR2 YFSETQ. The CDR3 consists of 17 residues. CDR3 bases: TGCGCCAGCAGCACCGCCGGGACAGGCATCAACACCGGGGAGCTGTTTTTT. Amino acid sequence: CASSTAGTGINTGELFF.

This clonotype has just a few counts. This chain joins TRBV11-2 and TRBJ2-1; D unclear. The CDR3 is 15 amino acids. V was cut by 3 bases and J by 9 bases, with 18 bases left in between. Germline assignment: CDR1 SGHAT and CDR2 FQNNGV. In DNA, the CDR3 is TGTGCCAGCAGCTTGTACCTCTCCCCCGCAATTGAGCAGTTCTTC. Encoded protein: CASSLYLSPAIEQFF.

There are many counts of this clonotype. This rearrangement joins TRBV5-1 to TRBJ2-2, with 9 nucleotides matching TRBD2. The V gene end was trimmed by 0 bases and the J gene end by 5 bases; junction bases not matched to a gene: 2. The germline V gene encodes CDR1 SGHRS and CDR2 YFSETQ. The CDR3 has 15 amino acids. The CDR3 sequence: CASSLVLAGTGELFF. For the CDR3, the DNA is TGCGCCAGCAGCTTGGTTCTAGCGGGGACCGGGGAGCTGTTTTTT.

J is TRBJ2-5 and V is TRBV7-2, with 9 bases fitting TRBD1. From germline, CDR1 is SGHTA and CDR2 FQGNSA. V lost 5 bases to trimming and J lost 4 bases; unmatched junction nucleotides: 8. CDR3 length equals 15 residues. CDR3 residues: CASSRRQGERETQYF. Written as DNA, the CDR3 is TGTGCCAGCAGCCGGAGACAGGGGGAAAGAGAGACCCAGTACTTC. The whole variable domain, remainder taken from reference TRBV7-2 and TRBJ2-5, is GAGVSQSPSNKVTEKGKDVELRCDPISGHTALYWYRQSLGQGLEFLIYFQGNSAPDKSGLPSDRFSAERTGGSVSTLTIQRTQQEDSAVYLCASSRRQGERETQYFGPGTRLLVL.

The chain couples TRBV5-1 to TRBJ1-3; a possible D gene is TRBD1 (5 bases). Trimming pared 1 base from V and 3 bases from J, leaving 11 bases between. Germline V gene lookup returns CDR1 SGHRS and CDR2 YFSETQ. The CDR3 has 15 amino acids. In DNA form, the CDR3 reads TGCGCCAGCAGCTTGTCGCCGGGGGTTGGAAACACCATATATTTT. Its protein is CASSLSPGVGNTIYF.

This clonotype was seen a few times. The V call is TRBV20-1, the J call TRBJ2-3; possibly TRBD1 for D (5 bases). With 4 bases removed from V and 2 bases from J, the gap between germline ends came to 16 bases. Per the germline V gene, CDR1 is DFQATT and CDR2 is SNEGSKA (reference sequence). The length of the CDR3 is 15 residues. CDR3 nucleotide sequence: TGCAGTGCTACTTCAGGGTTACGAAACACAGATACGCAGTATTTT. Residues: CSATSGLRNTDTQYF.

There are many counts of this clonotype. This chain joins TRBV6-2 or TRBV6-3 and TRBJ2-1, with D tentatively TRBD1 or TRBD2 (6 bases each). This CDR3 contains 17 residues. Germline lookup yields CDR1 MNHEY and CDR2 SVGEGT. With 1 base removed from V and 0 bases from J, the gap between germline ends came to 13 bases. This chain's CDR3 is CASSYFLGGGSYNEQFF. The CDR3 DNA reads as TGTGCCAGCAGTTACTTCCTAGGGGGAGGCTCCTACAATGAGCAGTTCTTC.

This clonotype appeared many times. The gene calls are TRBV24-1 and TRBJ2-3; 10 bases align to TRBD1. This CDR3 spans 16 amino acids. With V trimmed by 2 bases and J by 3 bases, 4 bases remained unmatched. Germline V gives CDR1 KGHDR, CDR2 SFDVKD. The CDR3 sequence: CATSDSRTGGTDTQYF. CDR3 in DNA: TGTGCCACCAGTGATTCCCGGACAGGGGGGACAGATACGCAGTATTTT.

This clonotype was observed many times. The J gene is TRBJ1-2, the V gene TRBV20-1, with 8 bases aligning to TRBD1. V dropped 5 bases and J dropped 6; count of bases not matched to a gene: 8. The CDR3 extends over 13 amino acids. Germline loops: CDR1 DFQATT, CDR2 SNEGSKA (reference sequence). CDR3 protein: CSASHRQGHGYTF. CDR3 DNA: TGCAGTGCTTCCCATAGACAGGGGCATGGCTACACCTTC.

This clonotype was seen at least ten times. The rearrangement links TRBV5-6 to TRBJ2-1, with D perhaps matching TRBD1 or TRBD2 (5 bases each). The germline gives CDR1 SGHDT, CDR2 YYEEEE. The CDR3 is 13 residues long. V was pared by 0 bases and J by 12 bases, with 13 bases between. The CDR3 DNA is TGTGCCAGCAGCTTGGAGTGGGACGTGGTGCAGTTCTTC. Protein sequence: CASSLEWDVVQFF. Filled out from reference TRBV5-6 and TRBJ2-1, the complete variable domain reads DAGVTQSPTHLIKTRGQQVTLRCSPKSGHDTVSWYQQALGQGPQFIFQYYEEEERQRGNFPDRFSGHQFPNYSSELNVNALLLGDSALYLCASSLEWDVVQFFGPGTRLTVL.

At least ten counts were recorded for this clonotype. This chain links TRBV3-1 with TRBJ1-4; D not resolved. The CDR3 consists of 12 residues. The V end lost 1 base, the J end lost 8 bases, and 5 bases lay between the germline ends. CDR1 and CDR2 (germline): LGHDT, YNNKEL (reference sequence). The CDR3 DNA reads as TGTGCCAGCAGCCAAGTCTACGAAAAACTGTTTTTT. It codes for CASSQVYEKLFF.

This clonotype was seen ten or more times. V usage is TRBV7-9 and J usage is TRBJ1-5; no reliable D call. V lost 0 bases to trimming and J lost 10 bases, with 13 bases between them. The CDR3 runs 14 residues. CDR1 is SEHNR and CDR2 is FQNEAQ in the germline V gene (reference sequence). The CDR3 reads CASSLAGGPPPQHF. The CDR3 region has the DNA TGTGCCAGCAGCTTAGCGGGCGGTCCTCCTCCCCAGCATTTT.

This clonotype was recorded at least ten times. This chain links TRBV7-2 with TRBJ1-6; 10 nucleotides align to TRBD1. The CDR3 runs to 17 residues. Germline V lookup: CDR1 SGHTA, CDR2 FQGNSA. The J segment lost 10 bases and the V segment lost 1 base, leaving 10 bases of the junction unmatched. Written as DNA, the CDR3 is TGTGCCAGCAGCTTAGTAGGGACAGGGGTTCCCAGGTCACCCCTCCACTTT. Translated: CASSLVGTGVPRSPLHF. The full variable domain, its missing parts supplied by reference TRBV7-2 and TRBJ1-6, is GAGVSQSPSNKVTEKGKDVELRCDPISGHTALYWYRQSLGQGLEFLIYFQGNSAPDKSGLPSDRFSAERTGGSVSTLTIQRTQQEDSAVYLCASSLVGTGVPRSPLHFGNGTRLTVT.

The chain couples TRBV27 to TRBJ2-7; weak D call: TRBD1 (6 bases). Per germline, CDR1 MNHEY and CDR2 SMNVEV (reference sequence). Trimming left V 1 base short and J 2 bases short, with 12 bases between. The CDR3 has 15 residues. CDR3 sequence reads: CASSLYGGSPYEQYF. Written as DNA, the CDR3 is TGTGCCAGCAGTTTATATGGGGGCTCCCCCTACGAGCAGTACTTC.

This clonotype was observed a handful of times. The gene calls are TRBV6-5 and TRBJ2-1, with 9 bases fitting TRBD2. The CDR3 runs 13 residues. J lost 10 bases, V lost 6 bases, and 7 bases had no gene match. The germline CDR1 and CDR2 sequences are MNHEY and SVGAGI. The CDR3 is CASRASGESEQFF. Here the CDR3 DNA reads TGTGCCAGCAGGGCTAGCGGGGAATCGGAGCAGTTCTTC.

This clonotype was seen at least ten times. J is TRBJ2-2 and V is TRBV20-1, with 8 bases that match TRBD1. The CDR3 totals 14 residues. Trimming at V came to 6 bases and at J to 3 bases, leaving 6 bases not matched to a gene. In germline, CDR1 is DFQATT, CDR2 SNEGSKA (reference sequence). The CDR3 is CSAEDRGYTGELFF. The DNA of the CDR3 is TGCAGTGCAGAAGACAGGGGTTACACCGGGGAGCTGTTTTTT.

This clonotype has ten or more counts. The J gene is TRBJ2-2, the V gene TRBV12-3 or TRBV12-4; D may be TRBD1 (6 bases). This CDR3 contains 13 residues. V gave up 8 bases and J gave up 6 bases, with 13 bases separating them. CDR3 nucleotides: TGTGCCAGCGTGGAGCAGGGGCCCGGGGAGCTGTTTTTT. Protein: CASVEQGPGELFF.

The chain combines TRBV6-4 with TRBJ2-6, with D possibly TRBD1 on 6 matching bases. The V gene's germline CDR1 is MRHNA and CDR2 SNTAGT. This CDR3 spans 17 amino acids. V was trimmed by 6 bases and J by 3 bases, leaving 18 bases between them. DNA of the CDR3: TGTGCCAGCAGAGGACAGTACGGTGGCGGTGGGGCCAACGTCCTGACTTTC. This sequence encodes CASRGQYGGGGANVLTF.

Many counts were recorded for this clonotype. V is TRBV6-2 or TRBV6-3 and J is TRBJ2-1; 11 bases align to TRBD2. Germline V gives CDR1 MNHEY, CDR2 SVGEGT. This CDR3 is 13 amino acids long. The J segment lost 15 bases and the V segment lost 4 bases, leaving 8 bases of the junction unmatched. The CDR3 sequence: CASSSVAGGQRFF. CDR3 in DNA: TGTGCCAGCAGTTCTGTAGCGGGGGGGCAAAGGTTCTTC.

In this sample, this clonotype turned up many times. The genes are TRBV4-1 and TRBJ2-3; 9 bases map to TRBD2. The CDR3 is 17 residues long. The germline V gene has CDR1 MGHRA and CDR2 YSYEKL. With 4 bases clipped from V and 5 bases from J, the junction kept 13 bases outside the gene matches. Here the CDR3 DNA reads TGCGCCAGCAGCCCCAAGTCCAGCGGGGGGTTTGGAGATACGCAGTATTTT. This translates into CASSPKSSGGFGDTQYF.